These 25 T cell receptor beta chains were sequenced from one sample in a study of CD8 T cells in Susac syndrome. Reverse transcription of roughly 0.5 to 1 ug RNA was performed with random hexamers. TCRdb re-analysed the immunoSEQ multiplex PCR reads in MiXCR, keeping a single row per CDR3 protein. The sample consists of 70,000 to 85,000 distinct CDR3 sequences, around 96% of them appearing once. Sequenced sample: CD8+ T cells from PBMCs. These receptors all come from a human donor with Susac syndrome.

V usage is TRBV30 and J usage is TRBJ2-3; 9 bases line up with TRBD2. Per the germline V gene, CDR1 is GTSNPN and CDR2 is SVGIG (reference sequence). The CDR3 has 15 amino acids. J lost 4 bases, V lost 0 bases, and 5 bases had no gene match. The CDR3 nucleotides are TGTGCCTGGAGTGTATGGGCGGGAGGGCCAGATACGCAGTATTTT. Residues: CAWSVWAGGPDTQYF.

The chain recombines TRBV6-2 or TRBV6-3 with TRBJ2-6; D remains unclear. The CDR3 has 15 amino acids. Trimming stripped 0 bases from V and 4 bases from J, with 7 bases between. Per the germline V gene, CDR1 is MNHEY and CDR2 is SVGEGT. As DNA, the CDR3 is TGTGCCAGCAGTTACTCGGCCTCGGGGGCCAACGTCCTGACTTTC. As protein: CASSYSASGANVLTF.

The chain carries TRBV18 and TRBJ2-3; TRBD1 aligns across 8 bases. This CDR3 contains 16 residues. The V gene's germline CDR1 is KGHSH and CDR2 LQKENI. Germline trimming cut 2 bases from V and 2 bases from J; bases unmatched to any gene: 6. Here the CDR3 reads CASSPSRTGLTDTQYF. As DNA, the CDR3 is TGTGCCAGCTCACCAAGTCGGACAGGGCTCACAGATACGCAGTATTTT.

This clonotype was recorded only once. The chain recombines TRBV18 with TRBJ1-1; no definite D call. Deletions cut 6 bases from V and 6 bases from J, with 11 bases between. In germline, CDR1 is KGHSH, CDR2 LQKENI. This CDR3 is 12 amino acids long. The CDR3 nucleotides read TGTGCCAGCTCTCGCCCTAACGCTGAAGCTTTCTTT. Translation gives CASSRPNAEAFF.

The rearrangement links TRBV15 to TRBJ2-5; D is ambiguous. This CDR3 region has 12 residues. Trimming shortened V by 0 bases and J by 5 bases, and 4 bases separated the two germline ends. Germline V lookup: CDR1 LNHNV, CDR2 YYDKDF (reference sequence). The CDR3 DNA is TGTGCCACCAGCAGAGATCTGGAGACCCAGTACTTC. Encoded protein: CATSRDLETQYF.

The V gene is TRBV9, the J gene TRBJ2-3; 8 bases line up with TRBD2. This CDR3 region has 14 residues. Germline assignment: CDR1 SGDLS and CDR2 YYNGEE. The J segment lost 4 bases and the V segment lost 4 bases, leaving 5 bases of the junction unmatched. The chain's CDR3 is CASSSGLGSDTQYF. CDR3 DNA: TGTGCCAGCAGCTCGGGACTAGGCTCAGATACGCAGTATTTT.

The V and J genes are TRBV7-9 and TRBJ2-3; 11 nucleotides match TRBD1. The germline V gene encodes CDR1 SEHNR and CDR2 FQNEAQ (reference sequence). V shed 5 bases and J 4 bases; nucleotides not matched to a gene: 11. The CDR3 totals 17 residues. CDR3 sequence: CASSHSPGQGVSDTQYF. For the CDR3, the DNA is TGTGCCAGCAGCCACAGCCCGGGACAGGGGGTATCAGATACGCAGTATTTT.

This chain links TRBV29-1 with TRBJ1-2; D is perhaps TRBD1 (6 bases). Per the germline V gene, CDR1 is SQVTM and CDR2 is ANQGSEA. Trimming removed 6 bases at V and 10 bases at J, with 21 bases between. The CDR3 is made up of 13 amino acids. CDR3 sequence reads: CSVAPGHSWAYTF. The CDR3 nucleotides read TGCAGCGTGGCCCCGGGACACTCATGGGCCTACACCTTC.

The J gene is TRBJ1-1, the V gene TRBV5-1; D is uncertain. The CDR3 contains 14 residues. Deletions cut 1 base from V and 2 bases from J, with 9 bases between. CDR1 and CDR2 from the germline V gene are SGHRS and YFSETQ. CDR3 bases: TGCGCCAGCAGCTTGATAGACGGCAACACTGAAGCTTTCTTT. Its translation: CASSLIDGNTEAFF.

The chain has TRBV5-6 and TRBJ1-5, with D possibly TRBD1 on 5 matching bases. Germline values: CDR1 SGHDT, CDR2 YYEEEE. V was cut by 3 bases and J by 6 bases, with 13 bases left in between. The CDR3 runs 14 residues. For the CDR3, the DNA is TGTGCCAGCAGCTCGGGGGGTTTTAGTCAGCCCCAGCATTTT. Translation: CASSSGGFSQPQHF.

The J gene is TRBJ2-7, the V gene TRBV5-1; no reliable D call. This CDR3 is built from 12 residues. Germline CDR1 is SGHRS and CDR2 is YFSETQ. Trimming removed 7 bases at V and 2 bases at J, with 10 bases between. DNA of the CDR3: TGCGCCAGCGCTCAGGACCCCTACGAGCAGTACTTC. Amino acid sequence: CASAQDPYEQYF.

The chain recombines TRBV27 with TRBJ1-1; no firm D call. Germline loops: CDR1 MNHEY, CDR2 SMNVEV (reference sequence). V gave up 6 bases and J gave up 2 bases, with 10 bases separating them. The CDR3 loop spans 13 amino acids. The CDR3: CASRGLRNTEAFF. CDR3 DNA: TGTGCCAGCAGGGGCTTACGCAACACTGAAGCTTTCTTT.

J is TRBJ2-3 and V is TRBV7-9; maybe TRBD1 (5 bases). The CDR3 totals 16 residues. The germline V and J ends were trimmed by 1 base and 5 bases, with 16 bases remaining between them. Germline values: CDR1 SEHNR, CDR2 FQNEAQ (reference sequence). Written as DNA, the CDR3 is TGTGCCAGCAGCTTAGTGATGGGGCAGGGAAGAGATACGCAGTATTTT. Translation gives CASSLVMGQGRDTQYF.

This clonotype has just one count. The chain uses TRBV5-6 and TRBJ2-7; TRBD2 matches 14 bases. Germline V gene data show CDR1 as SGHDT and CDR2 as YYEEEE. V was pared by 0 bases and J by 4 bases, with 0 bases of the junction left unmatched. This CDR3 is built from 15 residues. CDR3 sequence: CASSLGLAGGYEQYV. The DNA of the CDR3 is TGTGCCAGCAGCTTGGGACTAGCGGGGGGGTACGAGCAGTACGTC.

This clonotype was recorded once. The chain employs TRBV12-3 or TRBV12-4 and TRBJ2-1, with 7 positions matching TRBD1. The CDR3 runs to 11 residues. V dropped 6 bases and J dropped 12; count of bases not matched to a gene: 5. CDR3 region: CASRQGYVQFF. The CDR3 DNA is TGTGCCAGCAGACAGGGGTATGTGCAGTTCTTC.

J is TRBJ2-1 and V is TRBV28, with 12 bases aligning to TRBD2. The CDR3 has 15 residues. Germline trimming cut 10 bases from V and 7 bases from J; bases unmatched to any gene: 11. Per germline, CDR1 MDHEN and CDR2 SYDVKM. In DNA, the CDR3 is TGTGCCATCACCGGACTAGCGGGAAGCTGGAATGAGCAGTTCTTC. Protein: CAITGLAGSWNEQFF.

The gene calls are TRBV20-1 and TRBJ2-7; weak D call: TRBD1 (6 bases). Germline CDR1 and CDR2: DFQATT and SNEGSKA (reference sequence). The CDR3 has 12 amino acids. The V and J ends lost 6 bases and 4 bases respectively, with 13 bases between them. The CDR3 DNA reads TGCAGTGCGTCGACAGGTTCGTACGAGCAGTACGTC. Encoded protein: CSASTGSYEQYV.

The chain couples TRBV4-2 to TRBJ2-7; 14 bases agree with TRBD2. Germline CDR1 is LGHNA and CDR2 is YNFKEQ. The ends lost 4 bases at V and 6 bases at J; junction bases unmatched: 5. This CDR3 has 15 residues. As DNA, the CDR3 is TGTGCCAGCAGCCCGGGACTAGCGGGAGTTCTCGAGCAGTACTTC. It is translated as CASSPGLAGVLEQYF.

The V call is TRBV3-1, the J call TRBJ2-5, with 9 nucleotides matching TRBD2. The CDR3 has 16 residues. Germline trimming cut 1 base from V and 1 base from J; bases unmatched to any gene: 4. Germline V lookup: CDR1 LGHDT, CDR2 YNNKEL (reference sequence). The CDR3 bases are TGTGCCAGCAGCCAAGCGACTAGCGGACTCCAAGAGACCCAGTACTTC. The encoded protein is CASSQATSGLQETQYF.

The rearrangement joins TRBV30 to TRBJ2-1; a possible D gene is TRBD1 (5 bases). This CDR3 contains 14 residues. The V end lost 0 bases, the J end lost 9 bases, and 15 bases lay between the germline ends. Germline lookup yields CDR1 GTSNPN and CDR2 SVGIG (reference sequence). The CDR3 region is CAWSVVQGRTEQFF. CDR3 DNA: TGTGCCTGGAGTGTAGTCCAGGGTCGCACTGAGCAGTTCTTC.

This rearrangement joins TRBV11-2 to TRBJ2-7, with D perhaps given as TRBD1 or TRBD2 (7 bases each). In germline, CDR1 is SGHAT, CDR2 FQNNGV. The CDR3 contains 14 residues. Between the trimmed V and J ends, which lost 1 base and 6 bases, there was a span of 13 bases. For the CDR3, the DNA is TGTGCCAGCAGCTTAGGAGCCAGGGGGGGCGAGCAGTACGTC. Translating it yields CASSLGARGGEQYV.

The CDR3 sequence: CASSGVDSDRGDIGQYF. The CDR3 nucleotides read TGTGCCAGCAGTGGAGTCGATTCGGATCGGGGTGATATAGGGCAGTACTTC. The rearrangement links TRBV12-3 or TRBV12-4 to TRBJ2-7, with D tentatively TRBD2 (5 bases). V was cut by 5 bases and J by 9 bases, with 29 bases left in between. The CDR3 contains 17 residues.

This chain uses TRBV14 with TRBJ1-1; D not resolved. CDR1 and CDR2 from the germline V gene are SGHDN and FVKESK. The CDR3 covers 12 residues. V dropped 3 bases and J dropped 8 bases, with 10 bases sitting between them. The CDR3 coding sequence is TGTGCCAGCAGCCACTTGGGCGTCGAAGCTTTCTTT. Its translation is CASSHLGVEAFF.

V is TRBV5-6 and J is TRBJ2-7; 15 nucleotides align to TRBD2. The CDR3 extends over 17 amino acids. V was pared by 0 bases and J by 6 bases, with 7 bases of the junction left unmatched. Germline V lookup: CDR1 SGHDT, CDR2 YYEEEE. In nucleotides, the CDR3 is TGTGCCAGCAGCTTGGGGACTAGCGGGAGGGCCGCGGGCGAGCAGTACTTC. Translating gives CASSLGTSGRAAGEQYF. The full variable domain, in which reference TRBV5-6 and TRBJ2-7 provide the parts outside the CDR3, is DAGVTQSPTHLIKTRGQQVTLRCSPKSGHDTVSWYQQALGQGPQFIFQYYEEEERQRGNFPDRFSGHQFPNYSSELNVNALLLGDSALYLCASSLGTSGRAAGEQYFGPGTRLTVT.

This chain joins TRBV5-1 and TRBJ2-1, with 9 bases identical to TRBD2. The CDR3 extends over 15 amino acids. After removal of 0 bases from V and 8 bases from J, the junction contained 6 bases not matched to a gene. The germline V gene encodes CDR1 SGHRS and CDR2 YFSETQ. DNA of the CDR3: TGCGCCAGCAGCTTGGAGGCGGGAGGGGCCGATGAGCAGTTCTTC. Protein product: CASSLEAGGADEQFF.